Each of the 28 T cell receptor beta chains below was sequenced from the same sample in a study of Ad26.COV2.S vaccination and SARS-CoV-2 variants. Described treatment: around 19 received Ad26.COV2.S at low or high dose, single or two shots; roughly five received placebo; per-sample allocation not given. Samples were taken on day 63 after the first vaccine or placebo injection. TCRdb's table, derived via immunoSEQ multiplex PCR, lists solely in-frame clones and lacks some. In the table there are about 680,000 clones, 89% of which are singletons. This sample comprised peripheral blood, obtained in a trial of Ad26.COV2.S vaccine versus placebo. The source of these receptors is a person aged 18-65 years who received the Ad26.COV2.S COVID-19 vaccine or a placebo.

The chain employs TRBV2 and TRBJ1-3; D is unresolved. Between the trimmed V and J ends, which lost 7 bases and 0 bases, there was a span of 7 bases. Germline CDR1 SNHLY, CDR2 FYNNEI. The CDR3 has 13 amino acids. CDR3 sequence: CASIPDSGNTIYF. The CDR3 bases are TGTGCCAGCATACCCGACTCTGGAAACACCATATATTTT. The full variable domain, rest sourced from reference TRBV2 and TRBJ1-3, is EPEVTQTPSHQVTQMGQEVILRCVPISNHLYFYWYRQILGQKVEFLVSFYNNEISEKSEIFDDQFSVERPDGSNFTLKIRSTKLEDSAMYFCASIPDSGNTIYFGEGSWLTVV.

This clone came up once. The chain uses TRBV7-9 and TRBJ1-4; D gene ambiguous. V shed 3 bases and J shed 10 bases, with 9 bases lying between them. This CDR3 spans 12 amino acids. Germline loops: CDR1 SEHNR, CDR2 FQNEAQ (reference sequence). CDR3 DNA sequence: TGTGCCAGCAGCTTGATGGCAGGAAAACTGTTTTTT. Amino acids: CASSLMAGKLFF. The whole variable domain, filled in from reference TRBV7-9 and TRBJ1-4, reads DTGVSQNPRHKITKRGQNVTFRCDPISEHNRLYWYRQTLGQGPEFLTYFQNEAQLEKSRLLSDRFSAERPKGSFSTLEIQRTEQGDSAMYLCASSLMAGKLFFGSGTQLSVL.

This clone has just a few counts. The chain couples TRBV19 to TRBJ1-5; 7 bases map to TRBD1. Germline loops: CDR1 LNHDA, CDR2 SQIVND (reference sequence). This CDR3 region has 17 residues. V dropped 5 bases and J dropped 1; count of bases not matched to a gene: 11. This chain's CDR3 is CASSVQGGAYSNQPQHF. In DNA, the CDR3 is TGTGCCAGTAGTGTTCAAGGGGGCGCTTACAGCAATCAGCCCCAGCATTTT.

This chain connects TRBV19 to TRBJ2-1, with D unclear. Per germline, CDR1 LNHDA and CDR2 SQIVND (reference sequence). V was cut by 5 bases and J by 0 bases, with 8 bases left in between. CDR3 length: 14 amino acids. The CDR3 sequence: CASSFGSSYNEQFF. DNA of the CDR3: TGTGCCAGTAGTTTTGGCAGCTCCTACAATGAGCAGTTCTTC.

The CDR3 bases are TGTGCCAGCAGCAAGCTTGGACTAGCGGGAGGCGACGAGCAGTACTTC. It yields the protein CASSKLGLAGGDEQYF. V is TRBV7-2 and J is TRBJ2-7, with 14 bases aligning to TRBD2. Germline trimming cut 5 bases from V and 5 bases from J; bases unmatched to any gene: 8. Germline V gene sequence: CDR1 SGHTA, CDR2 FQGNSA. The CDR3 runs 16 residues.

The V and J genes are TRBV21-1 and TRBJ2-4; the table's TRBD1 call for D was not verified on the DNA. TRBV21-1 is designated a pseudogene. The CDR3 contains 20 residues. The CDR3 coding sequence is TGTGCCAGCAGCAAACCTCTCCCCCGGACAGGGGGCAGAGGCAAAAACATTCAGTACTTC. This encodes CASSKPLPRTGGRGKNIQYF.

The V call is TRBV24-1, the J call TRBJ1-4; maybe TRBD1 (6 bases). Germline V lookup: CDR1 KGHDR, CDR2 SFDVKD. This CDR3 region has 15 residues. Trimming took off 10 bases at V and 2 bases at J, with 16 bases between the two ends. The CDR3 DNA sequence: TGTGCCACTCGATGGGGGGGCAGGACTAATGAAAAACTGTTTTTT. Its protein product is CATRWGGRTNEKLFF.

This clone has a single count. V usage is TRBV30 and J usage is TRBJ1-5, with a possible D match to TRBD1 (5 bases). CDR3 length: 15 residues. The germline V and J ends were trimmed by 1 base and 0 bases, with 10 bases remaining between them. The germline gives CDR1 GTSNPN, CDR2 SVGIG (reference sequence). CDR3 nucleotides: TGTGCCTGGAGTGAGGGGACGTATAGCAATCAGCCCCAGCATTTT. As protein: CAWSEGTYSNQPQHF. Full variable domain (rest looked up from reference TRBV30 and TRBJ1-5): SQTIHQWPATLVQPVGSPLSLECTVEGTSNPNLYWYRQAAGRGLQLLFYSVGIGQISSEVPQNLSASRPQDRQFILSSKKLLLSDSGFYLCAWSEGTYSNQPQHFGDGTRLSIL.

The chain couples TRBV6-5 to TRBJ1-6; D remains ambiguous. With 5 bases removed from V and 7 bases from J, the gap between germline ends came to 12 bases. The CDR3 is 14 residues long. Per germline, CDR1 MNHEY and CDR2 SVGAGI. The CDR3 protein is CASSLNSWNSPLHF. The CDR3 DNA reads TGTGCCAGCAGTCTGAACTCTTGGAATTCACCCCTCCACTTT.

The V and J genes are TRBV24-1 and TRBJ1-2; D remains ambiguous. The germline V and J ends were trimmed by 3 bases and 4 bases, with 14 bases remaining between them. Per the germline V gene, CDR1 is KGHDR and CDR2 is SFDVKD. The CDR3 contains 15 residues. CDR3 in amino acids: CATSDPRTQAYGYTF. CDR3 in DNA: TGTGCCACCAGTGATCCCCGGACGCAAGCCTATGGCTACACCTTC.

The chain has TRBV7-9 and TRBJ1-2, with a weak D call TRBD1 (6 bases). Trimming took 2 bases from V and 7 from J, leaving 8 bases between them. From germline, CDR1 is SEHNR and CDR2 FQNEAQ (reference sequence). The CDR3 contains 12 residues. The chain's CDR3 is CASSLQGLGYTF. CDR3 bases: TGTGCCAGCAGCTTACAGGGGCTTGGCTACACCTTC.

This clone was detected only once. This sequence joins TRBV20-1 and TRBJ2-7; D uncertain. The CDR3 covers 11 residues. Germline values: CDR1 DFQATT, CDR2 SNEGSKA (reference sequence). Trimming pared 3 bases from V and 4 bases from J, leaving 7 bases between. CDR3 protein: CSASVGYEQYF. The CDR3, as DNA: TGCAGTGCTAGTGTGGGGTACGAGCAGTACTTC.

The gene calls are TRBV28 and TRBJ2-1; 8 nucleotides line up with TRBD1. CDR3 length equals 14 residues. V shed 6 bases, J shed 9 bases, and the junction held 10 bases outside the gene matches. From germline, CDR1 is MDHEN and CDR2 SYDVKM. CDR3 loop: CASRDRAARSEQFF. CDR3 bases: TGTGCCAGCAGGGACAGGGCGGCGAGGAGTGAGCAGTTCTTC.

This clone turned up a few times. V and J are TRBV2 and TRBJ2-3; 11 bases line up with TRBD2. CDR1 is SNHLY, CDR2 FYNNEI, per germline. The CDR3 extends over 14 amino acids. J was trimmed by 4 bases and V by 6 bases; bases with no gene match: 3. Here the CDR3 DNA reads TGTGCCAGCAGGACTAGCGGGATCCCAGATACGCAGTATTTT. It translates to CASRTSGIPDTQYF.

This chain connects TRBV6-5 to TRBJ2-1; D is unresolved. CDR1 is MNHEY, CDR2 SVGAGI, per germline. This CDR3 has 15 amino acids. The germline V and J ends were trimmed by 6 bases and 0 bases, with 12 bases remaining between them. This CDR3 reads CASRRPGGSYNEQFF. For the CDR3, the DNA is TGTGCCAGCAGAAGACCGGGCGGCTCCTACAATGAGCAGTTCTTC.

The J gene is TRBJ2-3, the V gene TRBV3-1 (or the pseudogene TRBV3-2); TRBD2 agrees at 14 bases. CDR3 length: 19 amino acids. The germline V gene encodes CDR1 LGHDT and CDR2 YNNKEL (reference sequence). The V and J ends lost 0 bases and 6 bases, in that order; junction bases with no gene match: 11. CDR3 in amino acids: CASSQDTPTSGGALDTQYF. CDR3 DNA sequence: TGTGCCAGCAGCCAAGATACCCCGACTAGCGGGGGGGCTTTGGATACGCAGTATTTT.

Remarks on this clone: The junction departs from the called germline gene at one end, perhaps through a read error. The J gene is TRBJ2-2, the V gene TRBV30; 11 nucleotides line up with TRBD1. The CDR3 is 12 residues long. Germline CDR1 reads GTSNPN; CDR2 reads SVGIG (reference sequence). In nucleotides, the CDR3 is TGTGCCTGGAGCCCTCAGGGACAGGGGGAATATTTT. This codes for CAWSPQGQGEYF.

The chain employs TRBV5-4 and TRBJ2-6; unclear D gene. V was pared by 3 bases and J by 0 bases, with 10 bases between. Germline V gene lookup returns CDR1 SGHNT and CDR2 YYREEE (reference sequence). The CDR3 sequence is 16 residues long. CDR3 in amino acids: CASSSPPLSGANVLTF. As DNA, the CDR3 is TGTGCCAGCAGCTCGCCGCCACTCTCTGGGGCCAACGTCCTGACTTTC.

The count of this clone is one. The V gene is TRBV19, the J gene TRBJ1-5, with D perhaps matching TRBD1 (6 bases). Trimming pared 7 bases from V and 4 bases from J, leaving 23 bases between. The CDR3 length is 17 residues. Germline CDR1 is LNHDA and CDR2 is SQIVND (reference sequence). The CDR3 DNA reads TGTGCCAGTACCGCCCTCTACAGGGAAGAAGGGAATCAGCCCCAGCATTTT. It translates to CASTALYREEGNQPQHF.

The chain recombines TRBV3-1 (or the pseudogene TRBV3-2) with TRBJ1-1; D possibly corresponds to TRBD1 (6 bases). The V gene's germline CDR1 is LGHDT and CDR2 YNNKEL (reference sequence). V lost 1 base and J lost 11, with 17 bases in between. The CDR3 runs 14 residues. CDR3 DNA sequence: TGTGCCAGCAGCCAAGGGGCCGGGGGCCCGAATGCTTTCTTT. This codes for CASSQGAGGPNAFF.

The chain is built from TRBV12-2 and TRBJ2-1; the tabulated D call, TRBD1, remains unverified against the DNA. TRBV12-2 is tagged as a pseudogene. The CDR3 contains 15 residues. Here the CDR3 reads CASRLRQGLSNEQFF. The CDR3 nucleotides read TGTGCAAGTCGCTTACGGCAGGGCCTATCCAATGAGCAGTTCTTC.

The rearrangement links TRBV7-2 to TRBJ2-3, with D hard to call. This CDR3 region has 14 residues. Germline V gene sequence: CDR1 SGHTA, CDR2 FQGNSA. Trimming stripped 1 base from V and 2 bases from J, with 7 bases between. CDR3 sequence: CASSLGPITDTQYF. For the CDR3, the DNA is TGTGCCAGCAGCTTAGGCCCAATCACAGATACGCAGTATTTT.

The J gene is TRBJ1-2, the V gene TRBV12-3 or TRBV12-4; D not certain. The CDR3 length is 12 residues. Trimming removed 0 bases at V and 8 bases at J, with 7 bases between. Written as DNA, the CDR3 is TGTGCCAGCAGTTTAGCAGGGAGCGGCTACACCTTC. Protein sequence: CASSLAGSGYTF.

V is TRBV5-1 and J is TRBJ2-2, with a possible D match to TRBD2 (5 bases). V lost 5 bases and J lost 0, with 11 bases in between. The CDR3 runs to 15 residues. Germline V gene data show CDR1 as SGHRS and CDR2 as YFSETQ. The CDR3 loop is CASRGAPTNTGELFF. The CDR3 nucleotides are TGCGCCAGCAGGGGAGCTCCAACGAACACCGGGGAGCTGTTTTTT.

The rearrangement uses TRBV12-5 and TRBJ2-2; 8 bases are shared with TRBD1. The CDR3 totals 15 residues. Germline CDR1 is LGHNT and CDR2 is FRNRAP. V was clipped by 2 bases and J by 5 bases; unmatched bases: 4. The CDR3 is CASGLLQGATGELFF. CDR3 coding DNA: TGTGCTAGTGGTTTGCTCCAGGGGGCAACCGGGGAGCTGTTTTTT.

The chain combines TRBV2 with TRBJ1-2, with D possibly TRBD1 on 6 matching bases. Germline assignment: CDR1 SNHLY and CDR2 FYNNEI. This CDR3 region has 13 residues. Trimming pared 5 bases from V and 10 bases from J, leaving 17 bases between. CDR3 loop: CASSIDRTTTYTF. In DNA form, the CDR3 reads TGTGCCAGCAGTATCGACAGGACTACCACCTACACCTTC.

The chain is built from TRBV5-4 and TRBJ1-1, with 9 bases matching TRBD1. The V gene's germline CDR1 is SGHNT and CDR2 YYREEE (reference sequence). This CDR3 contains 15 residues. Losses at the gene ends were 1 base for V and 11 bases for J; bases not matched to a gene: 12. DNA of the CDR3: TGTGCCAGCAGCTTGCAACAGGGGGCCGGGCAAGTGGCTTTCTTT. Its translation: CASSLQQGAGQVAFF.

The rearrangement joins TRBV7-2 to TRBJ2-2; no firm D call. There are 13 residues in the CDR3. Trimming removed 8 bases from V and 0 bases from J, with 7 bases in between. From germline, CDR1 is SGHTA and CDR2 FQGNSA. CDR3 region: CASCVANTGELFF. CDR3 bases: TGTGCCAGCTGCGTGGCGAACACCGGGGAGCTGTTTTTT.